The clone carrying this TCR beta chain has a handful of counts. Its antigen is not identified. CD45RO/CCR7/CD25/CD127/CD95/CD27 staining was used to isolate CD4+ naive, central memory, regulatory and stem cell-like memory cells by sorting. The record originates from a study of beta chain features in type 1 diabetes. Turning to the study itself: Patient and healthy donor groups were alike in age, gender and cell yields.

Whole-study results and caveats: Shortening that was moderate but significant affected the TCRB CDR3s of Type 1 diabetes patients in all four CD4+ subsets. Within patients, naive, central memory and Treg TCRB repertoires seemed more similar than within healthy donors.

The whole isolated RNA underwent reverse transcription, so sequencing captured expressed TCRB transcripts. Assay: immunoSEQ multiplex PCR; the TCRdb copy retains only in-frame clones and omits some. The sample gives about 620,000 clones, around a sixth of which show up once; around 0.1% is in the top ten. This CDR3 has 15 amino acids. J gave up 6 bases and V 5 bases, and 9 bases lay outside the gene matches. The germline CDR1 and CDR2 sequences are SGHAT and FQDESV (reference sequence). The chain links TRBV11-1 to TRBJ2-1, with 8 bases fitting TRBD1. The material sequenced was naive CD4+ T cells from blood. The clonotype comes from a man between 18 and 35 years old in good health. Here the CDR3 reads CASSQQGERGNEQFF. In nucleotides, the CDR3 is TGTGCCAGCAGCCAACAGGGGGAGAGGGGCAATGAGCAGTTCTTC.